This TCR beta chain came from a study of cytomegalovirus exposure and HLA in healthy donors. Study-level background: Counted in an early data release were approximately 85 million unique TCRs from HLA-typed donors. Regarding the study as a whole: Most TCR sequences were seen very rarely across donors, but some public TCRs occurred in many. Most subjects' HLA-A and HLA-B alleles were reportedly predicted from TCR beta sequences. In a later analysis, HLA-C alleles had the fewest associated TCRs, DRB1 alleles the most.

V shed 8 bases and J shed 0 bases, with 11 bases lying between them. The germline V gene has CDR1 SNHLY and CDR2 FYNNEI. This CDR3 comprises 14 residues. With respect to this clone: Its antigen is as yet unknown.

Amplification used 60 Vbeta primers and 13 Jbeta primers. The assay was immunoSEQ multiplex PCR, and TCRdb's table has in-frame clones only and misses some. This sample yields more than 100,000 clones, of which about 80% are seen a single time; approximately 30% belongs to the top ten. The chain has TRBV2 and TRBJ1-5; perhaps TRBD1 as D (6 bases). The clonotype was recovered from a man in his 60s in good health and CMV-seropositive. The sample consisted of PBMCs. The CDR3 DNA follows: TGTGCCAGCTACTGGACAGCTAGCAATCAGCCCCAGCATTTT. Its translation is CASYWTASNQPQHF.